The TCR beta chain described here comes from a study of CD8+CD57+ T cells in acquired aplastic anemia listed by TCRdb under 2018. Background on the whole study: Extracted DNA from sorted CD4+ and CD8+ cells averaged around 3.2 ug, ranging from about 0.19 to 30 ug. Healthy donor samples averaged approximately 10 million reads for CD4+ and about 12 million for CD8+ cells. The paper as a whole reports these results and caveats: Between patients and healthy controls, no significant difference in CD8+ Simpson's diversity was found (P=0.060). Around 30 CD8+ CDR3 sequences were found to be shared between patients and controls, but these sequences appeared to be highly expressed in patients and within the immunodominant clones of the patients.

Genomic DNA was used as template for profiling of TCR beta VDJ combinations and CDR3 sequences. An Illumina HiSeq 2000 was used for TCR repertoire sequencing. The authors processed their data as follows. TRBV/TRBJ rearrangement plots, CDR3 size and DJ length profiles, and Simpson's diversity index were used to assess repertoires. The most abundant DNA sequence in the deep sequencing data was taken as the immunodominant clone. CDR3 amino acid sequences were screened for sharing across subjects and compared with published repertoires and the VDJdb database. TCRdb reworked the public reads: Q25 trimming with fastp, MiXCR clone assembly, productive beta chains retained. When rows share a CDR3 protein, they turn into one entry using the most common DNA and genes. These V and J calls originate from TCRdb's pipeline instead of the authors' own analysis. The sample records about 220,000 distinct CDR3 sequences, roughly 33% of which are singletons. The ten top clones hold roughly 1.1% of the sample.

TCR repertoires of sorted CD4+ and CD8+ blood T cells from severe aplastic anemia patients and healthy subjects were deep-sequenced in the study. Ficoll-Paque density gradient centrifugation was used to isolate peripheral blood mononuclear cells. Before DNA extraction, CD4+ and CD8+ T cells were sorted by FACS or by magnetic beads. At least ten counts were recorded for this clonotype. It has no known antigen specificity. Base-call qualities are not available, and no considerably larger clone is one nucleotide away. Measured from the cysteine to the phenylalanine, the CDR3 is 14 residues long. Solely the CDR3 DNA is kept, with 42 bases framed from the first base. The germline ends are 13 bases apart after V is trimmed by 6 bases and J by 2 bases. From a lookup of the germline V gene, CDR1 and CDR2 are SGHAT and FQNNGV.

The chain is made from TRBV11-2 and TRBJ1-2; no D gene can be assigned with confidence. The sequence came from a human donor in good health, serving as a control. The sample was sorted CD4+, CD8+, or CD8+CD57+ T cells (not recorded which) from PBMCs. Read as DNA, the sequence is TGTGCCAGCAGGATCAACAAAATAAACTATGGCTACACCTTC. Its product reads: CASRINKINYGYTF.